This T cell receptor beta chain was obtained from a study of shared clonotypes between healthy human individuals. Study findings and constraints: Donor clonotype sharing was expected to depend on sequencing depth. Although depth was large, rarefaction showed that sequencing of the sorted subsets was incomplete. Several donors held about 5% of naive CD4 clonotypes in common.

Germline CDR1 GTSNPN, CDR2 SVGIG (reference sequence). The ends lost 2 bases at V and 6 bases at J; junction bases unmatched: 4. The CDR3 consists of 13 residues. The assay was immunoSEQ multiplex PCR, and TCRdb's table has in-frame clones only and misses some. The repertoire includes about 2.3 million clones, 85% to 95% of them detected once, and about 0.41% sits in the top ten. This clone was seen only once. What it binds is unknown. Sequencing was performed on naive CD4+ T cells from PBMCs. As to subset: CD45RA+ positively selected. This TCR derives from a man aged 18 to 29 in good health. Some clones in this sample may be carry-over from other donors' samples. This chain links TRBV30 with TRBJ1-1, with 9 bases lining up with TRBD1. The CDR3 nucleotides read TGTGCCTGGAGTTCGGGACAGGGCCCTGAAGCTTTCTTT. Translating it yields CAWSSGQGPEAFF. The variable domain in full, completed from reference TRBV30 and TRBJ1-1, reads SQTIHQWPATLVQPVGSPLSLECTVEGTSNPNLYWYRQAAGRGLQLLFYSVGIGQISSEVPQNLSASRPQDRQFILSSKKLLLSDSGFYLCAWSSGQGPEAFFGQGTRLTVV.